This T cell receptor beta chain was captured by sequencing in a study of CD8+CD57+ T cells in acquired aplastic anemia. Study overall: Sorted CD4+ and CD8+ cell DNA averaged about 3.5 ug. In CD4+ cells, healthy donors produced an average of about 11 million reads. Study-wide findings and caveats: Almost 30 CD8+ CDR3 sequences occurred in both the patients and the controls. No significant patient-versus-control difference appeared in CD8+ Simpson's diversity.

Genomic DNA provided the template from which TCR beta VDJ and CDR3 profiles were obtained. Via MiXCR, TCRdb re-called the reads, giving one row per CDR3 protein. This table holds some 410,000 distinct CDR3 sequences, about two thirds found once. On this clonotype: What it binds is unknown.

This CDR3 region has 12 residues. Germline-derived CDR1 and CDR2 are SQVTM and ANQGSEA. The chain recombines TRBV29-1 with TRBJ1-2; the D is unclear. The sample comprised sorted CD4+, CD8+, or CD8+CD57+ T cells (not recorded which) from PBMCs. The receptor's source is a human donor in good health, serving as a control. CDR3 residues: CSVPVTSCGYTF. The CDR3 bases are TGCAGTGTTCCGGTGACGAGTTGTGGCTACACCTTC.